This T cell receptor beta chain is from a study of CD8 T cells in Susac syndrome. TCR beta from blood CD8+ and CD4+ T cells was sequenced. Negative isolation yielded the CD8+ and CD4+ T cells, while FACS enriched the TEMRA cells. Random-hexamer reverse transcription was applied to about 0.45 to 1 ug RNA. The TCR beta CDR3 was amplified by immunoSEQ multiplex PCR across 54 Vbeta, 13 Jbeta. TCRdb redid the calling of the immunoSEQ multiplex PCR reads with MiXCR, one entry per CDR3 protein. The repertoire consists of about 150,000 distinct CDR3 sequences, with just under 97% occurring once and the leading ten covering 0.13% to 0.15%. Trimming shortened V by 1 base and J by 3 bases, and 7 bases separated the two germline ends. Germline V gene lookup returns CDR1 SNHLY and CDR2 FYNNEI. The CDR3 totals 14 residues.

Sequencing was carried out using CD8+ T cells from PBMCs. The sequence derives from a human donor with multiple sclerosis. The chain combines TRBV2 with TRBJ2-1; D may be TRBD1 (6 bases). In nucleotides, the CDR3 is TGTGCCAGCAGTGAAGAGGGGGACTACAATGAGCAGTTCTTC. Protein sequence: CASSEEGDYNEQFF.